These T cell receptor beta chains were read from a single sample in a study of blood T cells in healthy people across ages. Using its own MiXCR run on the 5' RACE reads, TCRdb lists one record per CDR3 protein. Counted here are over 700,000 distinct CDR3 sequences, about 55% occurring once; the ten biggest clones make up under 50%. Sequences were obtained from blood. These receptors all stem from a man older than 75 in good health. The CDR3 runs from the conserved cysteine through the conserved F or W. Fields, in order: CDR3 length, D gene, clone size, V gene, J gene, CDR3 DNA, CDR3 protein. The D gene is left open where the match is weak. The listing skips clone size in some rows; elsewhere it reads once, few, many or a size class.

>13|TRBD2|.|TRBV25-1|TRBJ2-7
TGTGCCAGCACGAGACTAGCCTCAACCGAGCAGTACTTC
CASTRLASTEQYF
>16|.|.|TRBV3-1|TRBJ2-1
.
CASSRVGSGSYNELFF
>16|TRBD2|.|TRBV3-1|TRBJ2-3
TGTGCCAGCAGCCCCCCATTAAGCGGGGGCACAGATACGCAGTATTTT
CASSPPLSGGTDTQYF
>16|.|.|TRBV3-1|TRBJ2-3
TGTGCCAGCAGCCAAGATATGGGAGAACCTCCACGTACGCAGTATTTT
CASSQDMGEPPRTQYF
>15|TRBD1|few|TRBV7-2|TRBJ1-6
TGTGCCAGCAGCTTAACAGGGGACTTTAATTCACCCCTCCACTTT
CASSLTGDFNSPLHF
>15|TRBD1|.|TRBV12-3/TRBV12-4|TRBJ1-2
TGTGCCAGCAGTTTAATCGGGACAGGGATCCCTGGCCACACCTTC
CASSLIGTGIPGHTF
>15|.|.|TRBV25-1|TRBJ2-7
TGTGCCAGCAGTGGATCTGGGTCTAATGCCTACGAGCAGTACTTC
CASSGSGSNAYEQYF
>16|.|.|TRBV3-1|TRBJ2-5
TGTGCCAGCAGCCAAGGTAGTCAGGGCTCCCAAGAGACCCAGTACTTC
CASSQGSQGSQETQYF
>15|.|few|TRBV5-1|TRBJ2-6
TGCGCCAGCAGCTCGGGGCTATCTGGGGCCAACGTCCTGACTTTC
CASSSGLSGANVLTF
>13|TRBD2|few|TRBV12-3/TRBV12-4|TRBJ2-3
TGTGCCAGCAGTGGGACTAGCTCCAGATACGCGTATTTT
CASSGTSSRYAYF
>12|.|few|TRBV20-1|TRBJ2-7
TGCAGTGCTCGGAGGGGGGTAAGGGAGCAGTACTTC
CSARRGVREQYF
>16|.|few|TRBV5-1|TRBJ1-2
TGCGCCAGCAGCTTGGCTTGGGACACCTTTAACTATGGCTACACCTTC
CASSLAWDTFNYGYTF
>12|.|.|TRBV28|TRBJ1-1
TGTGCCAGCAGGGGGCCGTACACTGAAGCTTTCTTT
CASRGPYTEAFF
>16|.|.|TRBV9|TRBJ2-1
TGTGCCAGCAGCGTAGCTATCTGGGCAGGGGACAATGAGCAGTTCTTC
CASSVAIWAGDNEQFF
>14|.|.|TRBV5-5|TRBJ2-1
TGTGCCAGCAGTCCGGCTCGACAGTACAATGAGCAGTTCTTC
CASSPARQYNEQFF
>14|.|.|TRBV29-1|TRBJ2-7
TGCAGCGTGGGGAAGGGGGGGGGTTCCTACGAGCAGTACTTC
CSVGKGGGSYEQYF
>12|.|few|TRBV7-2|TRBJ2-1
TGTGCCAGCAGCCAGGGACCTGGTGAGCAGTTCTTC
CASSQGPGEQFF
>15|.|few|TRBV5-1|TRBJ2-5
TGCGCCAGCAGCTTGGTAGGACAAGGGATGGAGACCCAGTACTTC
CASSLVGQGMETQYF
>15|TRBD1|once|TRBV3-1|TRBJ2-5
TGTGCCAGCAGCCAGGATACAGGGGCGGAGGAGACCCAGTACTTC
CASSQDTGAEETQYF
>13|.|few|TRBV6-2/TRBV6-3|TRBJ2-3
TGTGCCAGCAGTTACTCGACCCTCAAGGAAGCGTATTTT
CASSYSTLKEAYF
>14|.|.|TRBV11-2|TRBJ1-4
TGTGCCAGCAGTCGTCAGGTGCCTAATGAAAAACTGTTTTTT
CASSRQVPNEKLFF
>15|.|once|TRBV24-1|TRBJ2-5
TGTGCCACCAGTGACCCTGGGGCAGCTCAAGAGACCCAGTACTTC
CATSDPGAAQETQYF
>13|.|.|TRBV2|TRBJ2-5
TGTGCCAGCAGTGCAGGGTATAGAGAGACCCAGTACTTC
CASSAGYRETQYF
>13|.|few|TRBV20-1|TRBJ2-1
TGCAGTGCCCCGAAAGGGGGCTACAATGAGCAGTTCTTC
CSAPKGGYNEQFF
>13|.|few|TRBV7-2|TRBJ2-4
TGTGCCAGCAGCTTTGGCAGGTCAAACATTCAGTACTTC
CASSFGRSNIQYF
>11|.|.|TRBV7-9|TRBJ1-2
TGTGCCAGCAGCCCCGGACGGGGCTACACCTTC
CASSPGRGYTF
>13|TRBD1|.|TRBV20-1|TRBJ1-2
TGCAGTGCTATCCCAGGGGGCGCCTATGGCTACACCTTC
CSAIPGGAYGYTF
>15|.|.|TRBV12-5|TRBJ2-5
TGTGCTAGTTCCGCAAGAGGGGGGGTTCAAGAGACCCAGTACTTC
CASSARGGVQETQYF
>16|.|.|TRBV15|TRBJ2-7
TGTGCCACCAGCAGAGATCAGGGATCGGTCCATCTCGAGCAGTACTTC
CATSRDQGSVHLEQYF
>14|.|few|TRBV7-3|TRBJ2-1
TGTGCCAGCCAGGGGGGCGGGAGATACAATGAGCAGTTCTTC
CASQGGGRYNEQFF
>16|.|.|TRBV2|TRBJ2-3
TGTGCCAGCAGAAGAGGTGGACCAAAGGTGGGAGATACGCAGTATTTT
CASRRGGPKVGDTQYF
>13|TRBD1|.|TRBV2|TRBJ2-7
TGTGCCAGCACCGGGACAGGGACCTACGAGCAGTACTTC
CASTGTGTYEQYF
>11|.|few|TRBV20-1|TRBJ2-5
TGCAGTGCTAGCGGGGAAGAGACCCAGTACTTC
CSASGEETQYF
>13|.|once|TRBV2|TRBJ2-4
TGTGCCGGCAGTGGGCCGACCGAAAACATTCAGTACTTC
CAGSGPTENIQYF
>15|.|.|TRBV3-1|TRBJ1-1
TGTGCCAGCAGCCCCCTGCTCCGGGGGAACACTGAAGCTTTCTTT
CASSPLLRGNTEAFF
>16|.|.|TRBV28|TRBJ2-1
TGTGCCAGCTTGGCTCGGGGGGCGAAGACCTACAAGGAGCAGTTCTTC
CASLARGAKTYKEQFF
>15|TRBD1|.|TRBV2|TRBJ1-2
TGTGCCAGCAATCGACAGGGAAACACTAACTATGGCTACACCTTC
CASNRQGNTNYGYTF
>17|TRBD1|.|TRBV7-6|TRBJ2-1
TGTGCCAGCAGCTTAGGGGGGACCGGGACAGTCTACAATGAGCAGTTCTTC
CASSLGGTGTVYNEQFF
>15|TRBD1|few|TRBV5-1|TRBJ1-4
TGCGCCAGCAGCATTTCCGGGACAGCGGGAGAAAAACTGTTTTTT
CASSISGTAGEKLFF
>16|TRBD2|.|TRBV4-1|TRBJ2-7
TGCGCCAGCAGCCAAGCCCTAGCGGGACGATCCTACGAGCAGTACTTC
CASSQALAGRSYEQYF
>15|.|few|TRBV11-2|TRBJ1-2
TGTGCCAGCAGCTCCAGAGCTCGGGGCGGCTATGGCTACACCTTC
CASSSRARGGYGYTF
>15|TRBD2|few|TRBV9|TRBJ2-3
TGTGCCAGCAGCGTGAGCGGGGATAGCACAGATACGCAGTATTTT
CASSVSGDSTDTQYF
>13|.|few|TRBV9|TRBJ2-5
TGTGCCAGCAGCGTAACCCTCCAAGAGACCCAGTACTTC
CASSVTLQETQYF
>13|TRBD1|.|TRBV5-1|TRBJ2-7
TGCGCCAGCAGCCTGGGGACAGGGGAAGAGCAGTACTTC
CASSLGTGEEQYF
>16|TRBD1|.|TRBV28|TRBJ1-2
TGTGCCAGCAGTTTACCCGGACAGGGGGCTTGGTATGGCTACACCTTC
CASSLPGQGAWYGYTF
>15|TRBD2|few|TRBV18|TRBJ2-5
TGTGCCAGCTCACCCCTAGCGGTGTACCAAGAGACCCAGTACTTC
CASSPLAVYQETQYF
>12|.|few|TRBV12-3/TRBV12-4|TRBJ2-5
TGTGCCAGCAGTTTATCATCCGAGACCCAGTACTTC
CASSLSSETQYF
>15|TRBD1|.|TRBV5-1|TRBJ2-1
TGCGCCAGCAGCTTGCCGGCAGGGGGACGCAATGAGCAGTTCTTC
CASSLPAGGRNEQFF
>16|TRBD2|.|TRBV20-1|TRBJ2-4
TGCAGTGCTACTGACGAACCGGGACTAGCGGAGGACGAACAGTACTTC
CSATDEPGLAEDEQYF
>14|.|.|TRBV27|TRBJ1-5
TGTGCCAGCAGTTTATCGTTCGGGAATCAGCCCCAGCATTTT
CASSLSFGNQPQHF
>13|.|.|TRBV24-1|TRBJ2-1
TGTGCCACCAGTGACGCCCCCTACAATGAGCAGTTCTTC
CATSDAPYNEQFF
>16|.|.|TRBV7-2|TRBJ2-1
TGTGCCAGCGGCCCCCGGAGCAGGAGCTCCTACAATGAGCAGTTCTTC
CASGPRSRSSYNEQFF
>13|.|.|TRBV2|TRBJ2-2
TGTGCCAGCATCGAGAGGGGAACCGGGGAGCTGTTTTTT
CASIERGTGELFF